The next 14 T cell receptor beta chains were all read from a single sample in a study of T-cell memory formation after mild COVID-19. TCRdb processed the 5' RACE reads anew with MiXCR; each CDR3 protein has one entry. The sample has some 290,000 distinct CDR3 sequences, about 17% seen once; the top ten hold 20% to 25%. Sequencing was carried out using PBMCs or a T cell subset sorted from them (not recorded which). The receptors stem from a man between 18 and 29 years old who had mild COVID-19 (a few samples of this study predate the infection). Cell type and time point are not known.

The V call is TRBV6-1, the J call TRBJ2-5, with 12 bases aligning to TRBD1. Looked up from germline, CDR1 is MNHNS and CDR2 is SASEGT. The CDR3 totals 14 residues. Losses at the gene ends were 7 bases for V and 4 bases for J; bases not matched to a gene: 4. The CDR3 here is CASTEGQGAETQYF. The CDR3 DNA is TGTGCCAGCACTGAGGGACAGGGGGCAGAGACCCAGTACTTC.

This chain links TRBV6-2 or TRBV6-3 with TRBJ2-7, with TRBD1 matching 12 bases. This CDR3 is built from 15 residues. Germline V gene lookup returns CDR1 MNHEY and CDR2 SVGEGT. V gave up 5 bases and J gave up 3 bases; unmatched junction bases: 5. CDR3 loop: CASSKGQGALYEQYF. The DNA of the CDR3 is TGTGCCAGCAGTAAGGGACAGGGGGCTCTCTACGAGCAGTACTTC.

J is TRBJ1-1 and V is TRBV15; no clear D gene. The germline V and J ends were trimmed by 3 bases and 7 bases, with 9 bases remaining between them. Germline lookup yields CDR1 LNHNV and CDR2 YYDKDF (reference sequence). The CDR3 has 12 amino acids. The CDR3 region is CATSRDPDEAFF. The CDR3 DNA reads TGTGCCACCAGCAGGGACCCCGATGAAGCTTTCTTT.

This clonotype has a handful of counts. The chain recombines TRBV6-2 or TRBV6-3 with TRBJ2-7; D might be TRBD2 (6 bases). The CDR3 is 14 residues long. With 6 bases removed from V and 5 bases from J, the gap between germline ends came to 17 bases. CDR1 and CDR2 from the germline V gene are MNHEY and SVGEGT. CDR3 loop: CASRDRGSGDEQYF. CDR3 in DNA: TGTGCCAGCAGGGACCGGGGGAGCGGCGACGAGCAGTACTTC.

This clonotype came up a few times. V is TRBV28 and J is TRBJ2-3; 11 positions match TRBD1. V gave up 5 bases and J gave up 4 bases; unmatched junction bases: 5. Germline-derived CDR1 and CDR2 are MDHEN and SYDVKM. This CDR3 contains 15 residues. The DNA for the CDR3 is TGTGCCAGCAGTGAGGACAGGGGGCAGGCAGATACGCAGTATTTT. Encoded protein: CASSEDRGQADTQYF. Full variable domain (remainder filled in from reference TRBV28 and TRBJ2-3): DVKVTQSSRYLVKRTGEKVFLECVQDMDHENMFWYRQDPGLGLRLIYFSYDVKMKEKGDIPEGYSVSREKKERFSLILESASTNQTSMYLCASSEDRGQADTQYFGPGTRLTVL.

The chain has TRBV7-2 and TRBJ2-1; TRBD2 agrees at 14 bases. Germline trimming cut 3 bases from V and 10 bases from J; bases unmatched to any gene: 2. The CDR3 spans 14 residues. Germline-derived CDR1 and CDR2 are SGHTA and FQGNSA. The CDR3 DNA reads as TGTGCCAGCAGCTTCGGACTAGCGGGGGGCGAGCAGTTCTTC. Translation gives CASSFGLAGGEQFF. Looking up the rest from reference TRBV7-2 and TRBJ2-1 gives the full variable domain: GAGVSQSPSNKVTEKGKDVELRCDPISGHTALYWYRQSLGQGLEFLIYFQGNSAPDKSGLPSDRFSAERTGGSVSTLTIQRTQQEDSAVYLCASSFGLAGGEQFFGPGTRLTVL.

The table lists this clonotype with a few counts. The CDR3 DNA reads as TGTGCCAGCAGCTTATCAGTAGGGGAAACCTACGAGCAGTACTTC. It specifies CASSLSVGETYEQYF. The chain employs TRBV11-2 and TRBJ2-7, with a tentative D call TRBD1 (5 bases). The CDR3 is made up of 15 amino acids. V shed 2 bases and J shed 2 bases, with 13 bases lying between them. The germline V gene encodes CDR1 SGHAT and CDR2 FQNNGV.

This clonotype was seen a handful of times. In DNA form, the CDR3 reads TGCAGTGCAGAAAGGGCGGGCTTAGAAAAACTGTTTTTT. Translation gives CSAERAGLEKLFF. The chain links TRBV20-1 to TRBJ1-4, with D uncertain. The CDR3 totals 13 residues. V lost 6 bases and J 8 bases, leaving 16 bases between the germline ends. The germline V gene has CDR1 DFQATT and CDR2 SNEGSKA (reference sequence).

This clonotype was detected a few times. The chain recombines TRBV24-1 with TRBJ2-4; D uncertain. With 4 bases removed from V and 9 bases from J, the gap between germline ends came to 15 bases. Germline V gene lookup returns CDR1 KGHDR and CDR2 SFDVKD. The CDR3 is 14 residues long. For the CDR3, the DNA is TGTGCCACCAGTGACTCGCGGACGTTGGGCATTCAGTACTTC. Amino acid sequence: CATSDSRTLGIQYF.

The chain employs TRBV11-2 and TRBJ2-1, with D tentatively TRBD2 (6 bases). The germline V gene encodes CDR1 SGHAT and CDR2 FQNNGV. The CDR3 has 15 residues. Trimming removed 4 bases from V and 7 bases from J, with 17 bases in between. CDR3: CASSSVGGRVNEQFF. The CDR3 DNA reads TGTGCCAGCAGCTCAGTCGGGGGTCGAGTTAATGAGCAGTTCTTC.

This clonotype has a handful of counts. The V gene is TRBV5-4, the J gene TRBJ2-4, with D perhaps TRBD1 or TRBD2 (5 bases each). V lost 4 bases and J lost 5, with 10 bases in between. Germline V CDR1 and CDR2: SGHNT, YYREEE (reference sequence). This CDR3 spans 13 amino acids. The CDR3 DNA follows: TGTGCCAGCAGCCTCGGGACGGAAAACATTCAGTACTTC. Translation: CASSLGTENIQYF.

The rearrangement links TRBV29-1 to TRBJ2-3; D possibly corresponds to TRBD2 (5 bases). The CDR3 is made up of 14 amino acids. Trimming took off 3 bases at V and 0 bases at J, with 10 bases between the two ends. Looked up from germline, CDR1 is SQVTM and CDR2 is ANQGSEA. Here the CDR3 reads CSVEWGASTDTQYF. Written as DNA, the CDR3 is TGCAGCGTTGAGTGGGGAGCAAGCACAGATACGCAGTATTTT.

V usage is TRBV21-1 and J usage is TRBJ2-7; the table's D call, TRBD1, was not checked against the DNA. TRBV21-1 is noted as a pseudogene. CDR3 length: 16 amino acids. The chain's CDR3 is CASSPSTSGGCFEQYF. For the CDR3, the DNA is TGTGCCAGCAGCCCATCGACCTCAGGGGGTTGCTTCGAGCAGTACTTC.

The rearrangement links TRBV18 to TRBJ2-1; TRBD2 is a possible D gene (5 bases). Trimming took 3 bases from V and 1 from J, leaving 19 bases between them. Germline CDR1 and CDR2: KGHSH and LQKENI. This CDR3 has 18 residues. CDR3 bases: TGTGCCAGCTCACCCTCCGGTCTGCTAGCCTGGTCCTACAATGAGCAGTTCTTC. Translation: CASSPSGLLAWSYNEQFF.